The source of this T cell receptor (beta chain) is a study of blood T cell repertoires in COVID-19. Study-level background: The samples span acute and convalescent COVID-19 from the United States, Italy and Spain. Nucleic acid was either cDNA or gDNA, and it came from T cells, B-cell-depleted T cells, or PBMCs.

Study processing details: Amplified reference gene primers provided the basis for estimating nucleated cell counts. Sequencing used immunoSEQ multiplex PCR; TCRdb keeps in-frame clones, though not all of them. V, J and clone size are taken as reported in that table, and D and trimming were inferred from the DNA itself. Of around 300,000 clones detected, roughly 89% appear once; the ten largest clones hold just under 0.95%. V gave up 2 bases and J gave up 8 bases, with 15 bases separating them. There are 14 residues in the CDR3. Germline lookup yields CDR1 MGHRA and CDR2 YSYEKL. This sequence joins TRBV4-1 and TRBJ1-1; D is ambiguous. This TCR was recovered from a middle-aged woman who had recovered from COVID-19. Sequenced material: peripheral blood. The CDR3 spells CASSQITPGIEAFF. The CDR3 DNA sequence: TGCGCCAGCAGCCAAATAACCCCGGGAATAGAAGCTTTCTTT.